The clone carrying this T cell receptor beta chain has only a few counts. This sample is part of a study of T-cell reconstitution after alpha-beta-depleted transplantation in children. Researchers prepared the TCRbeta library using unique molecular identifiers, the study reports. TCRdb independently ran MiXCR on the PCR reads; one entry per CDR3 protein. Of approximately 1,000,000 distinct CDR3 sequences in the sample, 25% to 35% were seen once. Germline lookup yields CDR1 LGHDT and CDR2 YNNKEL (reference sequence). Trimming removed 0 bases from V and 4 bases from J; junction bases left unmatched: 5. CDR3 length: 17 amino acids.

This clonotype was obtained from a boy younger than two who had a stem cell transplant for SCID, so the T cells may come from the graft donor. The V and J genes are TRBV3-1 and TRBJ2-2; 10 bases agree with TRBD2. The sample in question was PBMCs, mostly from graft donor cells, obtained 360 days after TCRalphabeta/CD19-depleted stem cell transplant. The CDR3 DNA is TGTGCCAGCAGCCAAGATGGAGCGGGGGGGCCCACCGGGGAGCTGTTTTTT. Amino acids: CASSQDGAGGPTGELFF. Together with reference TRBV3-1 and TRBJ2-2, the CDR3 gives the full variable domain: DTAVSQTPKYLVTQMGNDKSIKCEQNLGHDTMYWYKQDSKKFLKIMFSYNNKELIINETVPNRFSPKSPDKAHLNLHINSLELGDSAVYFCASSQDGAGGPTGELFFGEGSRLTVL.